This TCR beta chain was observed in a study of T cell responses to AZD1222 COVID-19 vaccine. As regards this clone: Its antigen remains unidentified.

Overall study results and limits: The donor group comprised mostly white British people and more females; the analysis possibly underestimated clonal diversity. Distributed over spike, vaccine-associated CD4 TCRs predominated at 160-218 and 743-854. Seropositive at baseline were only a handful of AZD1222 recipients. Unmutated variant regions are reportedly the target of nearly half of TCRs that are spike-specific.

Here immunoSEQ multiplex PCR was the method, and the copy in TCRdb shows in-frame clones only, minus some. The data contain approximately 150,000 clones, around 91% of them singletons. CDR3 length: 14 amino acids. The junction had 16 bases not matched to a gene; V was cut back by 7 bases and J by 7 bases. The germline gives CDR1 SQVTM, CDR2 ANQGSEA. The chain combines TRBV29-1 with TRBJ2-7; 7 bases line up with TRBD1. The sample consisted of peripheral blood, taken 28 days after the second AZD1222 dose. This clonotype was obtained from an adult who received the AZD1222 COVID-19 vaccine. The CDR3 region is CSASLSTAGGEQYF. The CDR3 DNA sequence: TGCAGCGCATCACTGAGTACCGCAGGGGGAGAGCAGTACTTC.